Following are 20 T cell receptor beta chains from one sample sequenced in a study of blood T cell repertoires in COVID-19. Repertoires were generated with immunoSEQ multiplex PCR, while TCRdb's copy carries only in-frame clones and drops some. The sample lists roughly 120,000 clones; 60% to 85% were seen once. The sample consisted of peripheral blood. These TCRs come from a human donor with acute or convalescent COVID-19. The donor label of this sample is uncertain.

This clone was seen only a few times. The genes are TRBV15 and TRBJ2-1; 11 nucleotides match TRBD2. The germline CDR1 and CDR2 sequences are LNHNV and YYDKDF (reference sequence). The length of the CDR3 is 14 residues. With 6 bases clipped from V and 3 bases from J, the junction kept 1 base outside the gene matches. The DNA of the CDR3 is TGTGCCACCAGGACTAGCGGGGTCTACAATGAGCAGTTCTTC. This translates into CATRTSGVYNEQFF.

The rearrangement uses TRBV5-1 and TRBJ1-6, with 9 bases lining up with TRBD1. CDR3 size: 15 residues. The V gene's germline CDR1 is SGHRS and CDR2 YFSETQ. Germline trimming cut 1 base from V and 6 bases from J; bases unmatched to any gene: 2. CDR3 DNA sequence: TGCGCCAGCAGCTTGACGGGACAGGGTAATTCACCCCTCCACTTT. It codes for CASSLTGQGNSPLHF.

Comment on this clone: At one end, the junction sequence differs from germline, possibly due to a read error. This chain joins TRBV7-8 and TRBJ2-3; 11 nucleotides line up with TRBD1. The CDR3 extends over 15 amino acids. CDR1 SGHVS and CDR2 FQNEAQ come from the germline V gene. The CDR3 loop reads CASSGWTGGTDTQYF. The CDR3, as DNA: TGTGCCAGCAGCGGGTGGACAGGGGGCACGGATACGCAGTATTTT.

The rearrangement links TRBV5-6 to TRBJ2-1; 12 bases align to TRBD2. V dropped 2 bases and J dropped 6; count of bases not matched to a gene: 3. CDR1 is SGHDT, CDR2 YYEEEE, per germline. The CDR3 has 15 residues. The CDR3 protein is CASSLWTSGTNEQFF. In DNA form, the CDR3 reads TGTGCCAGCAGCTTATGGACTAGCGGGACCAATGAGCAGTTCTTC.

This clone was seen a few times. The chain has TRBV7-9 and TRBJ1-4; D is possibly TRBD1 (6 bases). V lost 5 bases and J lost 10, with 32 bases in between. There are 19 residues in the CDR3. Germline V gene sequence: CDR1 SEHNR, CDR2 FQNEAQ (reference sequence). CDR3: CASSRSTAGTMRSGGKLFF. The CDR3 DNA is TGTGCCAGCAGCCGATCAACTGCCGGGACAATGCGGTCTGGTGGAAAACTGTTTTTT.

The chain uses TRBV11-2 and TRBJ2-7; D gene ambiguous. Germline-derived CDR1 and CDR2 are SGHAT and FQNNGV. V was clipped by 5 bases and J by 0 bases, with 11 bases between them. The CDR3 covers 14 residues. CDR3 DNA sequence: TGTGCCAGCAGCCCCGGTGCGAGCTCCTACGAGCAGTACTTC. Translating gives CASSPGASSYEQYF.

This chain connects TRBV19 to TRBJ1-5; TRBD1 matches at 7 bases. The CDR3 consists of 16 residues. The V gene's germline CDR1 is LNHDA and CDR2 SQIVND (reference sequence). The trim removed 6 bases at V and 6 bases at J, leaving 14 bases unmatched. The CDR3 DNA is TGTGCCAGTAGCTCACTCCGACAGGGTCCACGTCAGCCCCAGCATTTT. It codes for CASSSLRQGPRQPQHF.

This clone was observed a handful of times. The chain couples TRBV18 to TRBJ2-1, with 10 positions matching TRBD2. Germline V gene lookup returns CDR1 KGHSH and CDR2 LQKENI. The CDR3 sequence is 17 residues long. V shed 0 bases, J shed 5 bases, and the junction held 7 bases outside the gene matches. CDR3 loop: CASSPPSSGGAHNEQFF. In DNA, the CDR3 is TGTGCCAGCTCACCACCGTCGAGCGGGGGGGCCCACAATGAGCAGTTCTTC.

V is TRBV3-1 (or the pseudogene TRBV3-2) and J is TRBJ1-4; no reliable D call. Trimming shortened V by 3 bases and J by 14 bases, and 19 bases separated the two germline ends. The CDR3 is 14 amino acids. The germline gives CDR1 LGHDT, CDR2 YNNKEL (reference sequence). Here the CDR3 DNA reads TGTGCCAGCAGCCATCAGGTAGCCGTGGCGGGGCTGTTTTTT. Its translation is CASSHQVAVAGLFF.

This clone was found many times. V is TRBV9 and J is TRBJ1-1; tentative D call: TRBD1 (6 bases). The CDR3 spans 16 residues. The ends were cut back, 3 bases at V and 3 bases at J, with 18 bases in the middle. Germline loops: CDR1 SGDLS, CDR2 YYNGEE. This CDR3 is CASSDTLLQGHTEAFF. In nucleotides, the CDR3 is TGTGCCAGCAGCGATACACTCCTACAGGGCCACACTGAAGCTTTCTTT.

In this sample, this clone turned up a few times. V is TRBV10-3 and J is TRBJ1-1, with 8 bases aligning to TRBD1. Unmatched junction bases numbered 2, after V lost 1 base and J lost 10 bases. CDR1 and CDR2 (germline): ENHRY, SYGVKD. The CDR3 extends over 12 amino acids. In DNA, the CDR3 is TGTGCCATCAGTGAGTTCCAGGGGGCAGCTTTCTTT. The encoded protein is CAISEFQGAAFF.

This clone was counted a few times. The chain employs TRBV19 and TRBJ1-5; TRBD1 is a possible D gene (5 bases). Per germline, CDR1 LNHDA and CDR2 SQIVND (reference sequence). There are 15 residues in the CDR3. Trimming removed 3 bases at V and 5 bases at J, with 14 bases between. This CDR3 reads CASSILGVNDQPQHF. The DNA for the CDR3 is TGTGCCAGTAGTATTTTAGGGGTAAACGATCAGCCCCAGCATTTT.

This chain joins TRBV2 and TRBJ2-5; D is possibly TRBD1 (5 bases). The CDR3 is made up of 13 amino acids. The V gene lost 4 bases and the J gene lost 5 bases, with 11 bases spanning the gap. Looked up from germline, CDR1 is SNHLY and CDR2 is FYNNEI. As DNA, the CDR3 is TGTGCCAGCAGTGTCGGCAGGGTCGAGACCCAGTACTTC. This codes for CASSVGRVETQYF.

The CDR3: CAISESSRGHQETQYF. CDR3 DNA sequence: TGTGCCATCAGTGAGTCGTCGCGGGGGCACCAAGAGACCCAGTACTTC. The rearrangement joins TRBV10-3 to TRBJ2-5; D may be TRBD2 (7 bases). Germline V gene lookup returns CDR1 ENHRY and CDR2 SYGVKD. This CDR3 is built from 16 residues. Between the trimmed V and J ends, which lost 0 bases and 0 bases, there was a span of 11 bases.

The chain uses TRBV19 and TRBJ1-3; 7 bases fit TRBD1. V trimming: 2 bases; J trimming: 0 bases; junction bases outside the gene matches: 1. CDR3 size: 15 residues. Germline V gene data show CDR1 as LNHDA and CDR2 as SQIVND (reference sequence). The CDR3 sequence is CASSIWTGSGNTIYF. In DNA, the CDR3 is TGTGCCAGTAGTATATGGACAGGCTCTGGAAACACCATATATTTT. Full variable domain (rest looked up from reference TRBV19 and TRBJ1-3): DGGITQSPKYLFRKEGQNVTLSCEQNLNHDAMYWYRQDPGQGLRLIYYSQIVNDFQKGDIAEGYSVSREKKESFPLTVTSAQKNPTAFYLCASSIWTGSGNTIYFGEGSWLTVV.

This clone is a singleton in its sample. The V gene is TRBV11-1, the J gene TRBJ2-1, with 11 bases lining up with TRBD1. The CDR3 is made up of 16 amino acids. V was clipped by 5 bases and J by 3 bases; unmatched bases: 6. Germline CDR1 reads SGHAT; CDR2 reads FQDESV (reference sequence). The CDR3 DNA is TGTGCCAGCAGCCTAATGGGGACAGGGGGCTACAATGAGCAGTTCTTC. It codes for CASSLMGTGGYNEQFF.

This clone was seen a few times. The chain recombines TRBV7-9 with TRBJ2-2, with a weak D call TRBD1 (6 bases). Trimming shortened V by 7 bases and J by 5 bases, and 14 bases separated the two germline ends. The germline V gene has CDR1 SEHNR and CDR2 FQNEAQ (reference sequence). The CDR3 is 14 amino acids. CDR3 in amino acids: CASNPGHNTGELFF. For the CDR3, the DNA is TGTGCCAGCAACCCGGGACACAATACCGGGGAGCTGTTTTTT. The full variable domain, completed using reference TRBV7-9 and TRBJ2-2, is DTGVSQNPRHKITKRGQNVTFRCDPISEHNRLYWYRQTLGQGPEFLTYFQNEAQLEKSRLLSDRFSAERPKGSFSTLEIQRTEQGDSAMYLCASNPGHNTGELFFGEGSRLTVL.

The chain is built from TRBV29-1 and TRBJ2-3; 11 bases map to TRBD2. The V and J ends lost 8 bases and 4 bases, in that order; junction bases with no gene match: 8. This CDR3 spans 14 amino acids. Germline V gene lookup returns CDR1 SQVTM and CDR2 ANQGSEA. CDR3 in amino acids: CSLSSTSGADTQYF. The DNA for the CDR3 is TGCAGCTTAAGTTCGACTAGCGGGGCAGATACGCAGTATTTT.

V is TRBV5-4 and J is TRBJ2-1; TRBD1 agrees at 9 bases. CDR3 length: 16 residues. CDR1 SGHNT and CDR2 YYREEE come from the germline V gene (reference sequence). J lost 1 base, V lost 4 bases, and 6 bases had no gene match. CDR3 region: CASSAQGALSYNEQFF. In nucleotides, the CDR3 is TGTGCCAGCAGCGCACAGGGGGCATTATCCTACAATGAGCAGTTCTTC.

This clone was seen more than once but under ten times. The rearrangement joins TRBV28 to TRBJ2-5, with TRBD2 identical over 9 bases. Germline V CDR1 and CDR2: MDHEN, SYDVKM. This CDR3 contains 15 residues. V shed 2 bases and J 5 bases; nucleotides not matched to a gene: 6. The CDR3 loop reads CASSLRLAGYETQYF. In DNA, the CDR3 is TGTGCCAGCAGTTTAAGGCTAGCGGGGTATGAGACCCAGTACTTC.